The next 5 T cell receptor beta chains were all read from a single sample in a study of CD8 T cells in Susac syndrome. Random-hexamer reverse transcription was applied to roughly 0.5 to 1 ug RNA. TCRdb fed the immunoSEQ multiplex PCR reads into MiXCR, producing one record per CDR3 protein. Of some 140,000 distinct CDR3 sequences listed, about 90% are singletons. Sequencing was performed on CD8+ T cells from PBMCs. The receptors derive from a human donor with multiple sclerosis.

This chain uses TRBV6-2 or TRBV6-3 with TRBJ2-7; D is possibly TRBD2 (5 bases). The germline CDR1 and CDR2 sequences are MNHEY and SVGEGT. The CDR3 has 12 amino acids. Trimming cost V 8 bases and J 2 bases, with 10 bases left between them. The CDR3 reads CASAGITYEQYF. The CDR3 DNA is TGTGCCAGCGCGGGCATTACCTACGAGCAGTACTTC.

The V and J genes are TRBV6-6 and TRBJ2-6, with D possibly being TRBD1 (7 bases). V was trimmed by 8 bases and J by 6 bases, leaving 20 bases between them. The CDR3 runs to 16 residues. Germline V gene data show CDR1 as MNHNY and CDR2 as SVGAGI (reference sequence). CDR3: CASEGQEGELANVLTF. CDR3 coding DNA: TGTGCCAGCGAAGGACAGGAGGGGGAATTGGCCAACGTCCTGACTTTC.

V is TRBV20-1 and J is TRBJ2-3; 10 bases align to TRBD2. After removal of 6 bases from V and 2 bases from J, the junction contained 14 bases not matched to a gene. Germline V gene lookup returns CDR1 DFQATT and CDR2 SNEGSKA (reference sequence). The CDR3 contains 17 residues. The CDR3 loop is CSARDFLAGEYTDTQYF. The CDR3 DNA follows: TGCAGTGCGCGGGACTTTCTAGCGGGAGAGTACACAGATACGCAGTATTTT.

The J gene is TRBJ2-6, the V gene TRBV12-3 or TRBV12-4; D call uncertain. The CDR3 sequence is 16 residues long. The germline V and J ends were trimmed by 5 bases and 0 bases, with 11 bases remaining between them. CDR3 protein: CASSPGLPSGANVLTF. The CDR3 nucleotides read TGTGCCAGCAGTCCAGGTTTGCCCTCTGGGGCCAACGTCCTGACTTTC.

J is TRBJ1-1 and V is TRBV20-1, with D unresolved. Germline V CDR1 and CDR2: DFQATT, SNEGSKA (reference sequence). The CDR3 totals 13 residues. The V end was cut by 0 bases, the J end by 3 bases, with 8 bases between. The CDR3 loop is CSARDWEYTEAFF. The CDR3 coding sequence is TGCAGTGCTAGAGATTGGGAGTACACTGAAGCTTTCTTT.